A selection of T cell receptor beta chains follows, all from one sample in a study of T cell repertoires in cytomegalovirus infection. The antigens of these receptors remain unknown. TCRdb reprocessed the reads with MiXCR, giving one entry per CDR3 protein. The sample lists a few hundred thousand distinct CDR3 sequences, around 30% occurring once. Sample: cultured PBMCs, taken from culture after CMV antigen stimulation. The receptors stem from a human donor in good health (CMV status not recorded). Some clones in this sample may be carry-over from other donors' samples. CDR3s include the opening cysteine and the closing phenylalanine or tryptophan. The D gene is left open where the match is weak. Some rows have no size entry. The others give once, few or many, or a class for an expanded clone.

-	TRBD1	TRBV2	TRBJ1-4	TGTGCCAGCAAGTCCAAGACAGGGGGGGATGAAAAACTGTTTTTT	CASKSKTGGDEKLFF
many	-	TRBV7-2	TRBJ1-5	TGTGCCAGCAGCTTAGCGGACCGTTTAGGCAATCAGCCCCAGCATTTT	CASSLADRLGNQPQHF
-	-	TRBV19	TRBJ2-1	TGTGCCAGTAGTATGGTAGCGACTCCCTACAATGAGCAGTTCTTC	CASSMVATPYNEQFF
-	TRBD1	TRBV27	TRBJ1-1	TGTGCCAGCAGTACCAGACAGGGACGAGGGACTGAAGCTTTCTTT	CASSTRQGRGTEAFF
-	-	TRBV5-6	TRBJ2-3	TGTGCCAGCAGCCCGACTATACCTATATTGGATACGCAGTATTTT	CASSPTIPILDTQYF
-	TRBD2	TRBV5-4	TRBJ2-7	TGTGCCAGCAGGAGCGGGATTAACTCCTACGAGCAGTACTTC	CASRSGINSYEQYF
-	-	TRBV6-6	TRBJ2-7	TGTGCCAGCAGTCCGGACTCTGGTCCCTACGAGCAGTACTTC	CASSPDSGPYEQYF
-	TRBD1	TRBV20-1	TRBJ2-1	TGCAGTGCTCAGGACAGGACACTCAATGAGCAGTTCTTC	CSAQDRTLNEQFF
few	-	TRBV19	TRBJ2-1	TGTGCCAGTAGTATCACTACACTTTACAATGAGCAGTTCTTC	CASSITTLYNEQFF
many	TRBD1	TRBV7-2	TRBJ2-3	TGTGCCAGCAGCTTACAGGGGGATGTGGATACGCAGTATTTT	CASSLQGDVDTQYF
many	TRBD1	TRBV7-8	TRBJ1-1	TGTGCCAGCAGCTACGGACAGGGGCACACTGAAGCTTTCTTT	CASSYGQGHTEAFF
few	-	TRBV7-8	TRBJ2-2	TGTGCCAGCAGCCCCACTCTTGAGACCGGGGAGCTGTTTTTT	CASSPTLETGELFF
-	TRBD2	TRBV7-3	TRBJ2-1	TGTGCCAGCAGCTCCAGCCAAGCGGGGGCTTACAATGAGCAGTTCTTC	CASSSSQAGAYNEQFF
-	-	TRBV5-5	TRBJ1-5	TGTGCCAGCAGCCCTCTATTCCGGACAGCTAACAATCAGCCCCAGCATTTT	CASSPLFRTANNQPQHF
few	-	TRBV29-1	TRBJ1-5	TGCAGCGTTGGATGGGACCTAAATCAGCCCCAGCATTTT	CSVGWDLNQPQHF
many	TRBD1	TRBV6-1	TRBJ2-1	TGTGCCAGCAGTGAGACGGACAGGGTTGATGAGCAGTTCTTC	CASSETDRVDEQFF
few	TRBD1	TRBV27	TRBJ1-4	TGTGCCAGCAGTTTCGTTCAGGGGGATGGGACTAATGAAAAACTGTTTTTT	CASSFVQGDGTNEKLFF
-	TRBD1	TRBV7-2	TRBJ2-1	TGTGCCAGCAGCTTATCGGCAGGGGGTATCAATGAGCAGTTCTTC	CASSLSAGGINEQFF
-	-	TRBV2	TRBJ2-7	TGTGCCAGCAAACCGGGACTCCACGGCTACGAGCAGTACTTC	CASKPGLHGYEQYF
-	-	TRBV7-2	TRBJ1-2	TGTGCCAGCAGCTTATATACTAACTATGGCTACACCTTC	CASSLYTNYGYTF
-	TRBD2	TRBV6-5	TRBJ2-1	TGTGCCAGCAGTTACTCCCCCCTAGCGGGAGCTGTAGTAGCTGTCAATGAGCAGTTCTTC	CASSYSPLAGAVVAVNEQFF
few	TRBD1	TRBV6-1	TRBJ2-7	TGTGCCAGCAGTTCTTTTACAGGGGGCTACGAGCAGTACTTC	CASSSFTGGYEQYF
-	-	TRBV20-1	TRBJ1-1	TGCAGTGCCCCTGGGGAGGCGAAGACTGAAGCTTTCTTT	CSAPGEAKTEAFF
-	TRBD2	TRBV15	TRBJ2-7	TGTGCCACCAGCAGAGATCGGGGGGGGGCGCTGGGTTACGAGCAGTACTTC	CATSRDRGGALGYEQYF
-	-	TRBV20-1	TRBJ2-7	TGCAGTGCGCCTAGAGGAGGGGCCTACGAGCAGTACTTC	CSAPRGGAYEQYF
many	-	TRBV7-9	TRBJ2-1	TGTGCCAGCAGCTTAGGGGGCCAGTACAATGAGCAGTTCTTC	CASSLGGQYNEQFF
-	TRBD2	TRBV12-3/TRBV12-4	TRBJ2-2	TGTGCCAGCAGAAAACTAGCGGGAGTCACCGGGGAGCTGTTTTTT	CASRKLAGVTGELFF
few	-	TRBV7-2	TRBJ2-7	TGTGCCAGCAGCCAACTAGGAGGGAAGGCCTACGAGCAGTACTTC	CASSQLGGKAYEQYF
-	-	TRBV7-2	TRBJ2-1	TGTGCCAGCAGCTTATTCGACAGCCGAGCCTACAATGAGCAGTTCTTC	CASSLFDSRAYNEQFF
many	-	TRBV7-2	TRBJ2-1	TGTGCCAGCAGCTTGACTGCGACGGGACTCAACAATGAGCAGTTCTTC	CASSLTATGLNNEQFF
-	TRBD1	TRBV20-1	TRBJ1-5	TGCAGTGCTAGAGATACAGGGGTCAATCAGCCCCAGCATTTT	CSARDTGVNQPQHF
many	TRBD2	TRBV27	TRBJ2-1	TGTGCCACCCGAAAGTCGAGCAGCGGGAGGGCCGGCGACTACAATGAGCAGTTCTTC	CATRKSSSGRAGDYNEQFF
few	-	TRBV19	TRBJ1-1	TGTGCCAGTAGTACGGCGGGCGGTCTAGGTAACACTGAAGCTTTCTTT	CASSTAGGLGNTEAFF
many	-	TRBV5-1	TRBJ1-4	TGCGCCAGCACCACTTCAGGCGCCACTAATGAAAAACTGTTTTTT	CASTTSGATNEKLFF
-	-	TRBV6-2/TRBV6-3	TRBJ2-5	TGTGCCAGCAGTTACTCGGGACATAGGAGTGTAGAGACCCAGTACTTC	CASSYSGHRSVETQYF
-	TRBD1	TRBV6-5	TRBJ2-7	TGTGCCAGCAGTTACGCCACCGGGACAGATCCCTACGAGCAGTACTTC	CASSYATGTDPYEQYF
few	-	TRBV7-6	TRBJ1-4	TGTGCCAGCAGCTTAGGACAGGCAACTAATGAAAAACTGTTTTTT	CASSLGQATNEKLFF
-	-	TRBV2	TRBJ2-4	TGTGCCAGCAGGCCTACTAGCATGTTACTAGCCAAAAACATTCAGTACTTC	CASRPTSMLLAKNIQYF
-	-	TRBV12-5	TRBJ1-5	TGTGCTAGTGGTCGTGACACCGGTCCCCAGCATTTT	CASGRDTGPQHF
-	TRBD1	TRBV29-1	TRBJ1-2	TGCAGCGTTCATTCCGGGACAGGGAATGGCTACACCTTC	CSVHSGTGNGYTF
-	-	TRBV7-6	TRBJ2-5	TGTGCCAGCAGCACCCCGACGGGGCACGGAGAGACCCAGTACTTC	CASSTPTGHGETQYF